A selection of T cell receptor beta chains follows, all from one sample in a study of control samples from healthy donors and cancer patients. Libraries were prepared by immunoSEQ multiplex PCR; TCRdb keeps only in-frame clonotypes and omits some of them. The sample consists of some 100,000 clones, about nine tenths of them appearing once. Sequenced: blood. The receptors here all came from a human donor in good health. The donor label of this sample is uncertain. The CDR3 runs from the conserved cysteine through the conserved F or W. A D gene is named only where the DNA matches it firmly. Clone size appears in some rows only: once, few, many, or a class for an expanded clone.

v_gene: TRBV14; abundance: NA; j_gene: TRBJ1-2; d_gene: TRBD1; CDR3aa: CASSQDYRGFGGYTF; CDR3nt: TGTGCCAGCAGCCAAGATTACAGGGGGTTCGGAGGCTACACCTTC
v_gene: TRBV2; abundance: NA; j_gene: TRBJ2-7; d_gene: TRBD1; CDR3aa: CASKHGTGTGGQKEYF; CDR3nt: TGTGCCAGCAAGCATGGGACCGGGACAGGGGGCCAAAAGGAGTACTTC
v_gene: TRBV15; abundance: NA; j_gene: TRBJ1-5; d_gene: TRBD1; CDR3aa: CATSNYRTGGQPQHF; CDR3nt: TGTGCCACCAGCAACTATAGGACAGGAGGGCAGCCCCAGCATTTT
v_gene: TRBV10-3; abundance: NA; j_gene: TRBJ2-3; d_gene: NA; CDR3aa: CAIRETDTQYF; CDR3nt: TGTGCCATCAGAGAGACAGATACGCAGTATTTT
v_gene: TRBV5-1; abundance: NA; j_gene: TRBJ2-3; d_gene: NA; CDR3aa: CASSLGMRADTQYF; CDR3nt: TGCGCCAGCAGCTTAGGTATGCGTGCGGATACGCAGTATTTT
v_gene: TRBV19; abundance: NA; j_gene: TRBJ1-6; d_gene: NA; CDR3aa: CATSTGYDNSPLHF; CDR3nt: TGTGCCACCTCAACAGGGTATGATAATTCACCCCTCCACTTT
v_gene: TRBV20-1; abundance: NA; j_gene: TRBJ2-7; d_gene: NA; CDR3aa: CSARYPGEIF; CDR3nt: TGCAGTGCTAGATACCCAGGAGAGATTTTC
v_gene: TRBV30; abundance: NA; j_gene: TRBJ2-3; d_gene: NA; CDR3aa: CAVRHRVLDTQYF; CDR3nt: TGTGCCGTAAGACATCGGGTATTAGATACGCAGTATTTT
v_gene: TRBV7-2; abundance: NA; j_gene: TRBJ1-4; d_gene: NA; CDR3aa: CASSLAGATGEKLFF; CDR3nt: TGTGCCAGCAGCTTAGCGGGGGCCACTGGGGAAAAACTGTTTTTT
v_gene: TRBV19; abundance: NA; j_gene: TRBJ1-5; d_gene: TRBD1; CDR3aa: CASSISGGTDLPQHF; CDR3nt: TGTGCCAGTAGTATCTCAGGGGGTACCGATCTGCCCCAGCATTTT
v_gene: TRBV5-1; abundance: NA; j_gene: TRBJ2-4; d_gene: NA; CDR3aa: CASSLDPTGAKNIQYF; CDR3nt: TGCGCCAGCAGCTTGGATCCGACGGGCGCCAAAAACATTCAGTACTTC
v_gene: TRBV5-1; abundance: once; j_gene: TRBJ2-3; d_gene: TRBD1; CDR3aa: CASSLVSGGVDTQYF; CDR3nt: TGCGCCAGCAGCTTGGTGTCAGGGGGCGTAGATACGCAGTATTTT
v_gene: TRBV6-1; abundance: NA; j_gene: TRBJ1-4; d_gene: TRBD1; CDR3aa: CASSDTPGQGNEKLFF; CDR3nt: TGTGCCAGCAGTGACACCCCGGGACAGGGGAATGAAAAACTGTTTTTT
v_gene: TRBV7-8; abundance: NA; j_gene: TRBJ1-1; d_gene: TRBD1; CDR3aa: CASSLGGTGAEAFF; CDR3nt: TGTGCCAGCAGCTTGGGGGGTACAGGGGCTGAAGCTTTCTTT
v_gene: TRBV19; abundance: NA; j_gene: TRBJ1-4; d_gene: TRBD1; CDR3aa: CASSTTDRVLEKLFF; CDR3nt: TGTGCCAGTAGTACCACAGACAGGGTTCTGGAAAAACTGTTTTTT
v_gene: TRBV5-1; abundance: few; j_gene: TRBJ2-1; d_gene: TRBD2; CDR3aa: CASSPGLAGGKDNEQFF; CDR3nt: TGCGCCAGCAGCCCGGGACTAGCGGGGGGAAAAGACAATGAGCAGTTCTTC
v_gene: TRBV6-5; abundance: NA; j_gene: TRBJ2-5; d_gene: NA; CDR3aa: CASSLRTVSETQYF; CDR3nt: TGTGCCAGCAGTCTTCGGACAGTTTCGGAGACCCAGTACTTC
v_gene: TRBV7-3; abundance: NA; j_gene: TRBJ2-7; d_gene: TRBD1; CDR3aa: CASSLSGQGAYEQYF; CDR3nt: TGTGCCAGCAGCTTAAGCGGACAGGGGGCCTACGAGCAGTACTTC
v_gene: TRBV2; abundance: NA; j_gene: TRBJ2-5; d_gene: TRBD2; CDR3aa: CASRKASGGQETQYF; CDR3nt: TGTGCCAGCAGGAAAGCTAGCGGGGGCCAAGAGACCCAGTACTTC